This is a list of T cell receptor beta chains from one sample in a study of blood T cells in healthy people across ages. Each CDR3 protein gets one entry after TCRdb re-called the 5' RACE reads with MiXCR. Of more than 1.4 million distinct CDR3 sequences listed, 42% are singletons. Sequencing was carried out using blood. These receptors were taken from a woman in her late teens or twenties in good health. Each CDR3 is given with its conserved first and last residue. A D gene is named only where the DNA matches it firmly. For some rows the clone size is stated as once, few or many, or as a class when expanded; others skip it.

j_call clone_size v_call d_call cdr3_aa cdr3_nt
TRBJ1-3 NA TRBV3-1 NA CASSQYSGNTIYF TGTGCCAGCAGCCAGTACTCTGGAAACACCATATATTTT
TRBJ2-1 NA TRBV6-6 NA CASSDSRTNEQFF TGTGCCAGCAGTGACAGTAGAACCAATGAGCAGTTCTTC
TRBJ2-7 NA TRBV21-1 NA CASSKLRTGAYEQYF TGTGCCAGCAGCAAATTGCGGACAGGGGCCTACGAGCAGTACTTC
TRBJ2-1 NA TRBV5-1 NA CASSRVADSYNEQFF TGCGCCAGCAGCCGCGTAGCGGATTCCTACAATGAGCAGTTCTTC
TRBJ2-7 NA TRBV6-2/TRBV6-3 TRBD2 CASSPAGGGYEQYF TGTGCCAGCAGCCCTGCGGGGGGAGGGTACGAGCAGTACTTC
TRBJ1-1 few TRBV20-1 TRBD1 CSAPGQGWGAFF TGCAGTGCTCCCGGACAGGGGTGGGGAGCTTTCTTT
TRBJ2-7 once TRBV3-1 NA CASSQNGLINYEQYF TGTGCCAGCAGCCAGAACGGACTGATTAATTACGAGCAGTACTTC
TRBJ2-2 NA TRBV2 NA CASSRTPTGELFF TGTGCCAGCAGTCGGACGCCCACCGGGGAGCTGTTTTTT
TRBJ2-3 once TRBV5-1 NA CASRPLGRPWSDTQYF TGCGCCAGCAGACCACTGGGGAGGCCCTGGTCAGATACGCAGTATTTT
TRBJ1-2 once TRBV30 NA CASIIDRTNYGYTF TGTGCCTCTATTATTGACAGGACCAACTATGGCTACACCTTC
TRBJ2-5 few TRBV5-1 NA CASKVFSGQETQYF TGCGCCAGCAAGGTTTTTAGCGGCCAAGAGACCCAGTACTTC
TRBJ1-2 few TRBV10-3 TRBD1 CAISESITGGSDGYTF TGTGCCATCAGTGAGTCGATAACAGGGGGCAGCGATGGCTACACCTTC
TRBJ2-7 NA TRBV27 TRBD2 CASSSLAGGVYEQYF TGTGCCAGCAGTTCCCTCGCGGGAGGCGTCTACGAGCAGTACTTC
TRBJ1-2 NA TRBV6-6 TRBD1 CASSPEAGGIRYGYTF TGTGCCAGCAGTCCAGAAGCAGGGGGAATACGGTATGGCTACACCTTC
TRBJ2-6 NA TRBV20-1 NA CSATDYSGANVLTF TGCAGTGCTACAGACTACTCTGGGGCCAACGTCCTGACTTTC
TRBJ1-1 few TRBV25-1 NA CASSRPGGAKETEAFF TGTGCCAGCAGCCGCCCCGGGGGGGCGAAAGAGACTGAAGCTTTCTTT
TRBJ2-7 NA TRBV15 NA CATSGDRGSYNEQYF TGTGCCACCAGCGGAGATAGGGGCTCCTACAATGAGCAGTACTTC
TRBJ1-2 once TRBV7-2 TRBD1 CASSWGQMNYGYTF TGTGCCAGCAGCTGGGGACAGATGAACTATGGCTACACCTTC
TRBJ2-3 NA TRBV7-3 NA CASSLTGLDRWPTSTDTQYF TGTGCCAGCAGCTTAACGGGGTTGGACAGATGGCCAACTAGCACAGATACGCAGTATTTT
TRBJ2-7 few TRBV20-1 NA CSAAPGYSSEQYF TGCAGTGCTGCTCCGGGGTATTCATCCGAGCAGTACTTC
TRBJ2-7 NA TRBV29-1 TRBD2 CSVEGGSQGTEQYF TGCAGCGTTGAGGGCGGGAGCCAAGGGACCGAGCAGTACTTC
TRBJ2-7 NA TRBV14 NA CASSQDWNPYEQYF TGTGCCAGCAGCCAAGATTGGAACCCCTACGAGCAGTACTTC
TRBJ2-3 NA TRBV15 NA CATGSGQSITDTQYF TGTGCCACCGGATCCGGACAGTCGATCACAGATACGCAGTATTTT
TRBJ2-7 NA TRBV25-1 TRBD1 CASSSHPGTGFHEQYF TGTGCCAGCAGTTCTCACCCCGGGACAGGGTTTCACGAGCAGTACTTC
TRBJ2-7 NA TRBV7-2 TRBD1 CASSPKTTGTEAYEQYF TGTGCCAGCAGCCCAAAAACAACCGGGACAGAGGCCTACGAGCAGTACTTC
TRBJ1-2 NA TRBV25-1 NA CASIQSGGLGGYTF TGTGCCAGCATCCAATCAGGAGGTCTTGGAGGCTACACCTTC
TRBJ2-1 NA TRBV6-5 NA CASSYSSGTTSTIHYNEQFF TGTGCCAGCAGTTACTCCTCCGGGACAACTTCAACCATTCACTACAATGAGCAGTTCTTC
TRBJ1-1 NA TRBV24-1 NA CATSGYGGNTEAFF TGTGCCACCAGTGGGTACGGCGGGAACACTGAAGCTTTCTTT
TRBJ2-1 NA TRBV4-2 NA CASSQVEDLMKTQFF TGTGCCAGCAGCCAAGTTGAGGATTTGATGAAGACCCAGTTCTTC
TRBJ1-2 NA TRBV7-9 NA CASSHPAKERFYTF TGTGCCAGCAGCCATCCGGCCAAAGAGCGGTTCTACACCTTC
TRBJ2-7 NA TRBV21-1 NA CASSGRARSNEQYF TGTGCCAGCAGCGGGAGGGCCAGGTCCAACGAGCAGTACTTC
TRBJ1-5 NA TRBV10-2 NA CASSERTDSNQPQHF TGCGCCAGCAGTGAGCGCACAGATAGCAATCAGCCCCAGCATTTT
TRBJ1-2 NA TRBV6-2/TRBV6-3 TRBD1 CASSYEPGTGLHADYGYTF TGTGCCAGCAGTTACGAACCCGGGACAGGGTTACATGCAGACTATGGCTACACCTTC
TRBJ2-4 few TRBV29-1 TRBD1 CSVATGQLTKNIQYF TGCAGCGTTGCTACGGGACAGCTCACCAAAAACATTCAGTACTTC
TRBJ2-7 many TRBV29-1 NA CSVEDPGNSYEQYF TGCAGCGTTGAAGATCCCGGCAACTCCTACGAGCAGTACTTC
TRBJ2-7 NA TRBV5-1 TRBD2 CASSDGTTYNEQYF TGCGCCAGCAGCGACGGGACTACTTACAATGAGCAGTACTTC
TRBJ1-1 NA TRBV14 TRBD1 CASSQLRGGEAFF TGTGCCAGCAGCCAACTCAGGGGGGGGGAAGCTTTCTTT
TRBJ2-1 many TRBV28 NA CASSPLGASGSYNEQFF TGTGCCAGCAGTCCCCTCGGAGCGAGTGGCTCCTACAATGAGCAGTTCTTC
TRBJ2-5 few TRBV6-1 NA CASSAWDIQETQYF TGTGCCAGCAGTGCCTGGGACATTCAAGAGACCCAGTACTTC
TRBJ2-1 few TRBV11-2 NA CASSSYGDAQFF TGTGCCAGCAGCTCATATGGGGACGCTCAGTTCTTC
TRBJ2-7 few TRBV5-6 NA CASSLVDESFDEQYF TGTGCCAGCAGCTTGGTGGACGAGTCGTTCGACGAGCAGTACTTC
TRBJ2-1 few TRBV12-3/TRBV12-4 TRBD2 CASGTSGFDEQFF TGTGCCAGCGGGACTAGCGGGTTCGATGAGCAGTTCTTC
TRBJ2-3 NA TRBV27 TRBD2 CASSLFFGLAPEQYF TGTGCCAGCAGTTTATTTTTCGGACTAGCTCCTGAGCAGTATTTT
TRBJ2-7 NA TRBV11-2 NA CASSLGWSTYEQYF TGTGCCAGCAGTTTAGGGTGGAGCACCTACGAGCAGTACTTC
TRBJ2-1 NA TRBV5-1 TRBD2 CASSLFGLAGGIGNEQFF TGCGCCAGCAGCTTGTTCGGCCTAGCGGGAGGCATAGGGAATGAGCAGTTCTTC